Below, 30 T cell receptor beta chains from the same sample are listed, as sequenced in a study of graft-versus-host responses after intestinal transplantation (dated by TCRdb to the early 2020s). Receptors were amplified or captured by the immunoSEQ multiplex PCR assay. Held by TCRdb, this immuneACCESS table contains in-frame sequences only and omits some clones. Under half of the omission traces to an unresolved V gene where checked; the cause of the rest is unknown. This sample has 40,000 or so clones in its table, and 87% of those were observed once. Roughly 18% of the sample lies in the top ten. Dithiothreitol, EDTA incubations and collagenase D digestion were used to isolate intraepithelial and lamina propria lymphocytes from graft specimens. Specimen: ileum tissue, collected 200 to 210 days after intestinal transplant. The receptors here all came from a human patient who received an intestinal transplant, so some T cells may come from the graft donor.

The chain links TRBV6-5 to TRBJ2-5, with 8 bases lining up with TRBD1. The J call may be in error: the DNA end matches TRBJ2-7 better. The CDR3 spans 13 residues. From germline, CDR1 is MNHEY and CDR2 SVGAGI. CDR3 sequence (DNA): TGTGCCAGCAGTCAGGGGGCCTCCTACGAGCAGTACTTC. Encoded protein: CASSQGASYEQYF.

The chain couples TRBV4-1 to TRBJ2-7, with D perhaps given as TRBD1 or TRBD2 (5 bases each). This CDR3 region has 16 residues. The V gene lost 1 base and the J gene lost 5 bases, with 18 bases spanning the gap. In germline, CDR1 is MGHRA, CDR2 YSYEKL. DNA for the CDR3: TGCGCCAGCAGCCAAGGAAGCCGAACAGGAGGAGACGAGCAGTACTTC. Amino acids: CASSQGSRTGGDEQYF.

The chain carries TRBV5-4 and TRBJ2-5, with TRBD1 identical over 9 bases. The CDR3 has 15 amino acids. The trim removed 4 bases at V and 4 bases at J, leaving 8 bases unmatched. The germline CDR1 and CDR2 sequences are SGHNT and YYREEE (reference sequence). CDR3 bases: TGTGCCAGCAGCCTCGGGACAGGGTCTATAGAGACCCAGTACTTC. This sequence encodes CASSLGTGSIETQYF.

The chain has TRBV7-2 and TRBJ2-2, with D perhaps matching TRBD1 (6 bases). The CDR3 totals 15 residues. V was trimmed by 4 bases and J by 1 base, leaving 10 bases between them. Germline-derived CDR1 and CDR2 are SGHTA and FQGNSA. As DNA, the CDR3 is TGTGCCAGCAGCTACGGGACATTGAACACCGGGGAGCTGTTTTTT. Amino acids: CASSYGTLNTGELFF.

The V and J genes are TRBV19 and TRBJ2-3, with 15 bases that match TRBD2. This CDR3 is 16 amino acids long. Looked up from germline, CDR1 is LNHDA and CDR2 is SQIVND (reference sequence). Trimming removed 3 bases from V and 6 bases from J; junction bases left unmatched: 4. The CDR3 DNA sequence: TGTGCCAGTAGTATGGGGACTAGCGGGAGGAGGGATACGCAGTATTTT. Protein sequence: CASSMGTSGRRDTQYF.

The chain recombines TRBV5-4 with TRBJ2-1; either TRBD1 or TRBD2 may fit D (6 bases each). Per the germline V gene, CDR1 is SGHNT and CDR2 is YYREEE (reference sequence). Trimming stripped 4 bases from V and 9 bases from J, with 14 bases between. The CDR3 consists of 13 residues. DNA of the CDR3: TGTGCCAGCAGCCTAGGAGGGGGGAGTGAGCAGTTCTTC. It specifies CASSLGGGSEQFF.

This chain connects TRBV5-6 to TRBJ2-3, with TRBD2 matching 9 bases. The CDR3 covers 15 residues. Germline loops: CDR1 SGHDT, CDR2 YYEEEE. The V gene end was trimmed by 1 base and the J gene end by 8 bases; junction bases not matched to a gene: 8. The CDR3 protein is CASSLNGGRAATQYF. The DNA of the CDR3 is TGTGCCAGCAGCTTGAACGGCGGGAGGGCGGCTACGCAGTATTTT.

This chain connects TRBV15 to TRBJ1-5, with unresolved D. The CDR3 has 12 amino acids. The germline gives CDR1 LNHNV, CDR2 YYDKDF (reference sequence). Trimming pared 3 bases from V and 5 bases from J, leaving 5 bases between. The DNA for the CDR3 is TGTGCCACCAGCAGGGGTGATCAGCCCCAGCATTTT. It specifies CATSRGDQPQHF.

The chain couples TRBV11-2 to TRBJ2-5, with D maybe TRBD1 (5 bases). The germline V gene has CDR1 SGHAT and CDR2 FQNNGV. The V end was cut by 4 bases, the J end by 4 bases, with 13 bases between. This CDR3 has 14 amino acids. DNA for the CDR3: TGTGCCAGCAGCTCAAGGACAAATAGAGAGACCCAGTACTTC. Protein product: CASSSRTNRETQYF.

The rearrangement links TRBV7-2 to TRBJ2-5, with D maybe TRBD2 (6 bases). Per germline, CDR1 SGHTA and CDR2 FQGNSA. CDR3 length equals 16 residues. The germline V and J ends were trimmed by 0 bases and 2 bases, with 13 bases remaining between them. This chain's CDR3 is CASSLAASRGQETQYF. In DNA, the CDR3 is TGTGCCAGCAGCTTAGCTGCTAGCCGGGGGCAAGAGACCCAGTACTTC.

The V call is TRBV5-1, the J call TRBJ2-7; 9 bases align to TRBD1. Germline V CDR1 and CDR2: SGHRS, YFSETQ. V was pared by 4 bases and J by 2 bases, with 1 base of the junction left unmatched. CDR3 size: 13 residues. The CDR3 sequence: CASSRDRAYEQYF. The DNA for the CDR3 is TGCGCCAGCAGCCGGGACAGGGCCTACGAGCAGTACTTC.

The rearrangement uses TRBV2 and TRBJ2-5, with D possibly TRBD1 on 6 matching bases. V shed 3 bases and J shed 5 bases, with 10 bases lying between them. This CDR3 contains 13 residues. Germline loops: CDR1 SNHLY, CDR2 FYNNEI. CDR3 protein: CASSDPGAETQYF. The CDR3 DNA reads TGTGCCAGCAGTGATCCAGGGGCGGAGACCCAGTACTTC.

V usage is TRBV27 and J usage is TRBJ1-1; D possibly corresponds to TRBD1 (5 bases). Germline lookup yields CDR1 MNHEY and CDR2 SMNVEV (reference sequence). Trimming took 4 bases from V and 0 from J, leaving 9 bases between them. The CDR3 runs to 14 residues. CDR3 amino acids: CASSWGGLNTEAFF. The CDR3 DNA sequence: TGTGCCAGCAGTTGGGGGGGTCTGAACACTGAAGCTTTCTTT.

The chain carries TRBV28 and TRBJ1-2; D remains unclear. CDR3 length: 16 amino acids. In germline, CDR1 is MDHEN, CDR2 SYDVKM. V lost 5 bases and J 0 bases, leaving 16 bases between the germline ends. The CDR3 protein is CASSPPFTVANYGYTF. CDR3 in DNA: TGTGCCAGCAGTCCCCCCTTTACAGTAGCTAACTATGGCTACACCTTC.

The chain has TRBV29-1 and TRBJ2-1, with D maybe TRBD2 (6 bases). Germline V CDR1 and CDR2: SQVTM, ANQGSEA. This CDR3 contains 14 residues. Trimming shortened V by 6 bases and J by 2 bases, and 14 bases separated the two germline ends. The CDR3: CSVLEEGTYNEQFF. CDR3 coding DNA: TGCAGCGTCCTAGAGGAGGGGACCTACAATGAGCAGTTCTTC.

The J gene is TRBJ2-7, the V gene TRBV11-2; maybe TRBD1 (5 bases). CDR1 and CDR2 (germline): SGHAT, FQNNGV. The CDR3 sequence is 17 residues long. V was pared by 5 bases and J by 4 bases, with 24 bases between. Here the CDR3 DNA reads TGTGCCAGCAGCCCTATATCCGCCGGCAGGGAAGGTTACGAGCAGTACTTC. Translating gives CASSPISAGREGYEQYF. Complete variable domain (other parts from reference TRBV11-2 and TRBJ2-7): EAGVAQSPRYKIIEKRQSVAFWCNPISGHATLYWYQQILGQGPKLLIQFQNNGVVDDSQLPKDRFSAERLKGVDSTLKIQPAKLEDSAVYLCASSPISAGREGYEQYFGPGTRLTVT.

The V gene is TRBV4-1, the J gene TRBJ1-1; D remains ambiguous. The CDR3 contains 16 residues. V was clipped by 0 bases and J by 4 bases, with 15 bases between them. Germline CDR1 is MGHRA and CDR2 is YSYEKL. Here the CDR3 reads CASSQDHWGSSTEAFF. The CDR3, as DNA: TGCGCCAGCAGCCAAGACCATTGGGGATCCAGCACTGAAGCTTTCTTT.

The genes are TRBV5-1 and TRBJ1-2; a weak D match, TRBD1 (6 bases). With 5 bases removed from V and 2 bases from J, the gap between germline ends came to 13 bases. The germline CDR1 and CDR2 sequences are SGHRS and YFSETQ. CDR3 size: 14 residues. CDR3 sequence (DNA): TGCGCCAGCAGTAGAGAGGGGGGAAACTATGGCTACACCTTC. The encoded protein is CASSREGGNYGYTF. Filled out from reference TRBV5-1 and TRBJ1-2, the complete variable domain reads KAGVTQTPRYLIKTRGQQVTLSCSPISGHRSVSWYQQTPGQGLQFLFEYFSETQRNKGNFPGRFSGRQFSNSRSEMNVSTLELGDSALYLCASSREGGNYGYTFGSGTRLTVV.

The chain uses TRBV2 and TRBJ2-5; no clear D. The germline V gene encodes CDR1 SNHLY and CDR2 FYNNEI. This CDR3 has 13 amino acids. V was trimmed by 2 bases and J by 3 bases, leaving 7 bases between them. The CDR3 sequence is CASSERAEETQYF. As DNA, the CDR3 is TGTGCCAGCAGTGAAAGGGCAGAAGAGACCCAGTACTTC.

The gene calls are TRBV7-9 and TRBJ2-7; 7 nucleotides match TRBD1. The length of the CDR3 is 12 residues. Germline V gene sequence: CDR1 SEHNR, CDR2 FQNEAQ (reference sequence). Trimming at V came to 0 bases and at J to 12 bases, leaving 5 bases not matched to a gene. This chain's CDR3 is CASSLATGETYF. The CDR3 DNA is TGTGCCAGCAGCTTAGCTACAGGGGAAACGTACTTC. Full variable domain (remainder filled in from reference TRBV7-9 and TRBJ2-7): DTGVSQNPRHKITKRGQNVTFRCDPISEHNRLYWYRQTLGQGPEFLTYFQNEAQLEKSRLLSDRFSAERPKGSFSTLEIQRTEQGDSAMYLCASSLATGETYFGPGTRLTVT.

This chain uses TRBV4-1 with TRBJ2-5; D may be TRBD1 or TRBD2 (5 bases each). CDR3 length: 14 amino acids. Trimming took off 5 bases at V and 7 bases at J, with 17 bases between the two ends. Germline lookup yields CDR1 MGHRA and CDR2 YSYEKL. CDR3 nucleotides: TGCGCCAGCAGCATGGGGGACGTAAGGGGGACCCAGTACTTC. It codes for CASSMGDVRGTQYF.

The chain couples TRBV27 to TRBJ1-2, with D uncertain. V was cut by 6 bases and J by 3 bases, with 14 bases left in between. CDR3 length equals 14 residues. The germline gives CDR1 MNHEY, CDR2 SMNVEV (reference sequence). The CDR3 region is CASSHGGEHYGYTF. The CDR3 nucleotides read TGTGCCAGCAGCCACGGTGGAGAGCACTATGGCTACACCTTC.

The gene calls are TRBV10-3 and TRBJ2-1; TRBD2 aligns across 8 bases. V was pared by 4 bases and J by 5 bases, with 7 bases of the junction left unmatched. Germline CDR1 and CDR2: ENHRY and SYGVKD. The CDR3 sequence is 15 residues long. The CDR3 nucleotides read TGTGCCATCAGTGGGAGCGGGAGAAATGACAATGAGCAGTTCTTC. Translated, it gives CAISGSGRNDNEQFF.

This chain connects TRBV19 to TRBJ2-7, with TRBD2 matching over 12 bases. With V trimmed by 4 bases and J by 6 bases, 7 bases remained unmatched. The V gene's germline CDR1 is LNHDA and CDR2 SQIVND (reference sequence). This CDR3 spans 15 amino acids. CDR3 DNA: TGTGCCAGTAGTACCCCGACTAGCGGGAGCTCCGAGCAGTACTTC. The encoded protein is CASSTPTSGSSEQYF.

The V and J genes are TRBV29-1 and TRBJ2-1; the D is unclear. Germline assignment: CDR1 SQVTM and CDR2 ANQGSEA. V lost 3 bases and J lost 1, with 7 bases in between. This CDR3 has 13 amino acids. The CDR3 coding sequence is TGCAGCGTTGACCTCAGTTCCTACAATGAGCAGTTCTTC. The encoded protein is CSVDLSSYNEQFF.

This chain connects TRBV7-9 to TRBJ2-7, with 10 bases lining up with TRBD1. Germline assignment: CDR1 SEHNR and CDR2 FQNEAQ (reference sequence). Losses at the gene ends were 4 bases for V and 2 bases for J; bases not matched to a gene: 11. The CDR3 runs 17 residues. The CDR3: CASSSIPGQGFTYEQYF. The CDR3 coding sequence is TGTGCCAGCAGCTCTATACCGGGACAGGGGTTCACCTACGAGCAGTACTTC.

The chain couples TRBV6-6 to TRBJ1-4; 10 nucleotides agree with TRBD1. CDR1 is MNHNY and CDR2 is SVGAGI in the germline V gene (reference sequence). The CDR3 totals 14 residues. V was clipped by 6 bases and J by 7 bases; unmatched bases: 5. CDR3 loop: CASSSDRGREKLFF. In DNA form, the CDR3 reads TGTGCCAGCAGCTCCGACAGGGGGCGTGAAAAACTGTTTTTT.

The rearrangement links TRBV2 to TRBJ2-7; no reliable D call. The CDR3 extends over 12 amino acids. Per the germline V gene, CDR1 is SNHLY and CDR2 is FYNNEI. V lost 2 bases to trimming and J lost 9 bases, with 11 bases between them. The CDR3 sequence is CASSETGGAQYF. Written as DNA, the CDR3 is TGTGCCAGCAGTGAAACGGGTGGAGCGCAGTACTTC.

V gene TRBV2 combines with J gene TRBJ2-2, with D perhaps matching TRBD1 (6 bases). This CDR3 is 15 amino acids long. Trimming took 2 bases from V and 5 from J, leaving 12 bases between them. The germline gives CDR1 SNHLY, CDR2 FYNNEI. The CDR3 DNA is TGTGCCAGCAGTGAATTGGGGGCGCGAACCGGGGAGCTGTTTTTT. Its translation is CASSELGARTGELFF.

The gene calls are TRBV29-1 and TRBJ2-3; D is ambiguous. Germline loops: CDR1 SQVTM, CDR2 ANQGSEA. This CDR3 is built from 14 residues. Trimming left V 1 base short and J 4 bases short, with 12 bases between. Here the CDR3 reads CSVEGSIRPDTQYF. In DNA, the CDR3 is TGCAGCGTTGAAGGGTCCATACGACCAGATACGCAGTATTTT.